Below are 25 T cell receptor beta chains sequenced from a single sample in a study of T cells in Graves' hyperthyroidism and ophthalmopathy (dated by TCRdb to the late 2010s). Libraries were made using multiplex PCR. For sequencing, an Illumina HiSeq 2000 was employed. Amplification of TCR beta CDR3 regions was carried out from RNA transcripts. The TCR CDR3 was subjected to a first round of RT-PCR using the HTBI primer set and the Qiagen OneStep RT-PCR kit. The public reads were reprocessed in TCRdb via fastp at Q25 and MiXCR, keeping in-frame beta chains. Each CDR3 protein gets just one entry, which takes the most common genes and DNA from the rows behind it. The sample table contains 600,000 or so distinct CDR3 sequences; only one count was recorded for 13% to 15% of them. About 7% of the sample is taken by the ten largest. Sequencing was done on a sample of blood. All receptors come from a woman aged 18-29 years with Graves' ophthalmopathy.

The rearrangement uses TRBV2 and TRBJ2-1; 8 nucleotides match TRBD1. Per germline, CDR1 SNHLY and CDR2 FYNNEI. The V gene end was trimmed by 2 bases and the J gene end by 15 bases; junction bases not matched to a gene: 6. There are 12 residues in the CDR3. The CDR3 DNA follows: TGTGCCAGCAGTGAATCCGGACAGGGTTTGTTCTTC. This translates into CASSESGQGLFF.

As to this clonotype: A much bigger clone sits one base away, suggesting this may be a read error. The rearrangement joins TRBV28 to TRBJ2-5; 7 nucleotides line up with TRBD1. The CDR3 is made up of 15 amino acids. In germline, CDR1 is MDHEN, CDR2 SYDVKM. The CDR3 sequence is CAGSQAAGGIRTQYF. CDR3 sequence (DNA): TGTGCCGGCAGCCAGGCGGCAGGGGGAATTCGGACCCAGTACTTC.

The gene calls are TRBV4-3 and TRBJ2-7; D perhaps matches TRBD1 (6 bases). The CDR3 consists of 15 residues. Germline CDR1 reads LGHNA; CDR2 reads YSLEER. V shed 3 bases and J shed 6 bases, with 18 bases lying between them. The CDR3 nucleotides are TGCGCCAGCAGCCATACCCTTGACAGGTTCGCCGAGCAGTACTTC. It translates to CASSHTLDRFAEQYF.

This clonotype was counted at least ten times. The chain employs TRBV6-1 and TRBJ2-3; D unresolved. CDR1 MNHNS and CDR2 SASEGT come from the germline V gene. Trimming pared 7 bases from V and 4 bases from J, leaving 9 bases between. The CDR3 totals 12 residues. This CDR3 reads CASTLMADTQYF. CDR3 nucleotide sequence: TGTGCCAGCACCCTGATGGCAGATACGCAGTATTTT.

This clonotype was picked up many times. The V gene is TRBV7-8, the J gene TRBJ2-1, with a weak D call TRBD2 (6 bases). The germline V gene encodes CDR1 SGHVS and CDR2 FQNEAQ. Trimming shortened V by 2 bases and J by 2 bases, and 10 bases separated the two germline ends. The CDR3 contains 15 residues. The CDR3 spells CASSLSRLAYNEQFF. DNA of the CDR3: TGTGCCAGCAGCTTATCGAGACTAGCCTACAATGAGCAGTTCTTC.

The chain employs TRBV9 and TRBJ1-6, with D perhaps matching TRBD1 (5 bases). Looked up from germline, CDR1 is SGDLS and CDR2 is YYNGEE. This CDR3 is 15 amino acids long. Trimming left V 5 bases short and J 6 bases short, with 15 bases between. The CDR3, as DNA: TGTGCCAGCAGGAGGGGAGCCAGCAGTAATTCACCCCTCCACTTT. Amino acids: CASRRGASSNSPLHF.

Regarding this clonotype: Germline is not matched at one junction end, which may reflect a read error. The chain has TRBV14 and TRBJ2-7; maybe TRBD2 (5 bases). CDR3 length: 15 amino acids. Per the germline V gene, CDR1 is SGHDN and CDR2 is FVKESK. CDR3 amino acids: CASSQGTWNSCEQYF. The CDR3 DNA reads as TGTGCCAGCAGCCAAGGGACTTGGAATTCCTGCGAGCAGTACTTC. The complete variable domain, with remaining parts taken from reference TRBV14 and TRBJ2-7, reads EAGVTQFPSHSVIEKGQTVTLRCDPISGHDNLYWYRRVMGKEIKFLLHFVKESKQDESGMPNNRFLAERTGGTYSTLKVQPAELEDSGVYFCASSQGTWNSCEQYFGPGTRLTVT.

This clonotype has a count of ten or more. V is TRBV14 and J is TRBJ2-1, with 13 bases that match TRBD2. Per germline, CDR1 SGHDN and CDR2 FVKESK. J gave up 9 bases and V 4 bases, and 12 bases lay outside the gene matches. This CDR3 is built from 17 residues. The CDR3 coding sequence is TGTGCCAGCAGCCGTAGGTTTGGACTAGCGGGAGTCGGTGAGCAGTTCTTC. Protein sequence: CASSRRFGLAGVGEQFF.

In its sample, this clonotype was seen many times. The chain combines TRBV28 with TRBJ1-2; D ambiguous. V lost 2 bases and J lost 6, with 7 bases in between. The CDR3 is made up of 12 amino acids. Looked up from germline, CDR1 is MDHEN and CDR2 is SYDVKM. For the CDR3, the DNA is TGTGCCAGCAGTTTAAGGTCCAATGGCTACACCTTC. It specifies CASSLRSNGYTF.

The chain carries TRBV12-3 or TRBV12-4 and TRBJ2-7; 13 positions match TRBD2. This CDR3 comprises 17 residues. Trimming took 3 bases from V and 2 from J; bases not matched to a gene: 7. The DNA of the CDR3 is TGTGCCAGCAGTTTCCCGGGACTAGCGGGATGGGCCTACGAGCAGTACTTC. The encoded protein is CASSFPGLAGWAYEQYF.

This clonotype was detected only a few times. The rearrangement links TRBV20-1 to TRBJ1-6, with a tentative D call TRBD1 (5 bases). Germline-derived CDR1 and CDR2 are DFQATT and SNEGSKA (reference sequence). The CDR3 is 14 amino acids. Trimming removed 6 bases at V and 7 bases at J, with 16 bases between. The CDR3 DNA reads TGCAGTGCACTCACCGGGGCAGGGAATTCACCCCTCCACTTT. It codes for CSALTGAGNSPLHF.

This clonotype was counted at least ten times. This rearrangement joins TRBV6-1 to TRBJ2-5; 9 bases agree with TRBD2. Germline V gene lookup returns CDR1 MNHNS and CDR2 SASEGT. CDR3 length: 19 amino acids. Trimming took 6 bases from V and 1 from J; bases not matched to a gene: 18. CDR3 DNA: TGTGCCAGCAGACGGGTTCGGGGGCCGGCGGGAGGGCGCCAAGAGACCCAGTACTTC. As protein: CASRRVRGPAGGRQETQYF.

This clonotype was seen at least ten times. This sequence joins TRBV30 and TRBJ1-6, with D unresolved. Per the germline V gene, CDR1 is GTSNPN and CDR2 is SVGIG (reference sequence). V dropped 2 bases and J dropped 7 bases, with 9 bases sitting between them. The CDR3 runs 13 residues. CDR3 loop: CAWSWGMNSPLHF. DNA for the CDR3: TGTGCCTGGAGTTGGGGTATGAATTCACCCCTCCACTTT.

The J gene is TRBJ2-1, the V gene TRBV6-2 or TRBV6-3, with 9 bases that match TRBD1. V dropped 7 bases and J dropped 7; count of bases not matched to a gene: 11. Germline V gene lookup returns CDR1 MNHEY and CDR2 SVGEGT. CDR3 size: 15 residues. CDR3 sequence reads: CASNGERTGVNEQFF. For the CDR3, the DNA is TGTGCCAGCAATGGCGAGAGGACAGGGGTGAATGAGCAGTTCTTC.

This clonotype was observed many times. CDR3 nucleotides: TGTGCCAGCAGGCAGGTGGGAAACACTGAAGCTTTCTTT. This gives the protein CASRQVGNTEAFF. The rearrangement links TRBV28 to TRBJ1-1; D remains ambiguous. In germline, CDR1 is MDHEN, CDR2 SYDVKM. The CDR3 covers 13 residues. Trimming left V 6 bases short and J 2 bases short, with 10 bases between. The variable domain in full, completed from reference TRBV28 and TRBJ1-1, reads DVKVTQSSRYLVKRTGEKVFLECVQDMDHENMFWYRQDPGLGLRLIYFSYDVKMKEKGDIPEGYSVSREKKERFSLILESASTNQTSMYLCASRQVGNTEAFFGQGTRLTVV.

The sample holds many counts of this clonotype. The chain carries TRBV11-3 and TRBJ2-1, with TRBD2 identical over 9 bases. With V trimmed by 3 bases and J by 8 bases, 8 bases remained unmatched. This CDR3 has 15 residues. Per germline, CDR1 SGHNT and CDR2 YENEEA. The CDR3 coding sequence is TGTGCCAGCAGCTTCGCGGGAGGGTTTTGGTATGAGCAGTTCTTC. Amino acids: CASSFAGGFWYEQFF.

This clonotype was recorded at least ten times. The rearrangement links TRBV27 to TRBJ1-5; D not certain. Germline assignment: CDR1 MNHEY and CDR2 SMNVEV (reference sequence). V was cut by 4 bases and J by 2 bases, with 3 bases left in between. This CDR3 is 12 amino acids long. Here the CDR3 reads CASSSGNQPQHF. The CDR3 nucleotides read TGTGCCAGCAGTTCCGGCAATCAGCCCCAGCATTTT.

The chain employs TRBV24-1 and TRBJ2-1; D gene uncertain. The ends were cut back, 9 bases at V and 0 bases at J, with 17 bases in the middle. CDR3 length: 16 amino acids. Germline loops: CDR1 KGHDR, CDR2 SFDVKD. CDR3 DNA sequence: TGTGCCACCGGTATTACTCAGGCGAGCTCCTACAATGAGCAGTTCTTC. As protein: CATGITQASSYNEQFF.

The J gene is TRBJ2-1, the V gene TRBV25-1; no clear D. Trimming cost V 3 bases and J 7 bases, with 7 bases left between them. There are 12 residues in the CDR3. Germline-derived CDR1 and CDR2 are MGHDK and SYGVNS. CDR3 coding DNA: TGTGCCAGCAGTGAGCCAGGAAATGAGCAGTTCTTC. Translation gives CASSEPGNEQFF. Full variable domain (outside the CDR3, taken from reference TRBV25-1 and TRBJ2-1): EADIYQTPRYLVIGTGKKITLECSQTMGHDKMYWYQQDPGMELHLIHYSYGVNSTEKGDLSSESTVSRIRTEHFPLTLESARPSHTSQYLCASSEPGNEQFFGPGTRLTVL.

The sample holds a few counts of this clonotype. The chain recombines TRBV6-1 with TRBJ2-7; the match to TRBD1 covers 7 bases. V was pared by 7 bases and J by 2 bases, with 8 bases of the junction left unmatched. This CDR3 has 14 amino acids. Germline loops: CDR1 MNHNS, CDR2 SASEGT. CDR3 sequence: CASNLDRAPYEQYF. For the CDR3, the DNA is TGTGCCAGCAACCTCGACAGGGCCCCCTACGAGCAGTACTTC.

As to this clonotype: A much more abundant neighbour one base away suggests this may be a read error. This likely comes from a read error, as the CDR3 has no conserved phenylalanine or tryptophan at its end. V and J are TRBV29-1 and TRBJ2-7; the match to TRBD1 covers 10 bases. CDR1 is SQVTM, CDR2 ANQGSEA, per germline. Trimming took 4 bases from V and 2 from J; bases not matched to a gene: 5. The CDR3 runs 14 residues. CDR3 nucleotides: TGCAGCGTTGTGAGGACAGGGGGTCCCTACGAGCAGTACCTC. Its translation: CSVVRTGGPYEQYL.

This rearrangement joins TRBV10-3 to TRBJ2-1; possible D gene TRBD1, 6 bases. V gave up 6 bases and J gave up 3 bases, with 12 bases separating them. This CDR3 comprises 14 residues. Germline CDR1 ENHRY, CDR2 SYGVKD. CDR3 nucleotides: TGTGCCATCAGCGATACAGGGATCTACAATGAGCAGTTCTTC. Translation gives CAISDTGIYNEQFF.

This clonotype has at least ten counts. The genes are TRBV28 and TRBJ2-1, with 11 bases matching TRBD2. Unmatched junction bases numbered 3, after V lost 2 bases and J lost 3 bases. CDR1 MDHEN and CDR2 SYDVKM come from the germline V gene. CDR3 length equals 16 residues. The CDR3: CASSLLAGGLYNEQFF. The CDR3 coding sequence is TGTGCCAGCAGTTTACTAGCGGGAGGACTCTACAATGAGCAGTTCTTC.

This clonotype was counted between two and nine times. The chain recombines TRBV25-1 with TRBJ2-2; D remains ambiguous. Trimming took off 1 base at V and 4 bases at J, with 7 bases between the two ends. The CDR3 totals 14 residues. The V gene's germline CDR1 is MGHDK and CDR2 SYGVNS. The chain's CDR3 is CASSELGITGELFF. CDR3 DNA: TGTGCCAGCAGTGAATTAGGCATCACCGGGGAGCTGTTTTTT.

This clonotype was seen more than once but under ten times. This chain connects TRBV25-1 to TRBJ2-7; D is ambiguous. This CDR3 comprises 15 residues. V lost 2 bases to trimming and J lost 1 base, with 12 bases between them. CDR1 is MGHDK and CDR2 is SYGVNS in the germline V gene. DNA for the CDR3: TGTGCCAGCAGTGAAGGGCCGGGCCTTTCCTACGAGCAGTACTTC. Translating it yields CASSEGPGLSYEQYF.